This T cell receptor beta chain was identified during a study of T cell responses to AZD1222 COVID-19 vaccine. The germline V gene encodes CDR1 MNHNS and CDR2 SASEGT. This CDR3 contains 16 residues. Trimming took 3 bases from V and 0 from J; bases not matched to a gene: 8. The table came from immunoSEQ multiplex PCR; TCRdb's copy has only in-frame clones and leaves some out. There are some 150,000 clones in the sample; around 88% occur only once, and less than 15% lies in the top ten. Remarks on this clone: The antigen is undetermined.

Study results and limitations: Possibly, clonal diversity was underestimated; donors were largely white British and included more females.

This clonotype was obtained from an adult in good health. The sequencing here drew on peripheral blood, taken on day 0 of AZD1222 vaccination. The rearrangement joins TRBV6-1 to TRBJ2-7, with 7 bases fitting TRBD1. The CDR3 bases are TGTGCCAGCAGTGATCCGGGACAGCGGAGCTCCTACGAGCAGTACTTC. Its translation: CASSDPGQRSSYEQYF.